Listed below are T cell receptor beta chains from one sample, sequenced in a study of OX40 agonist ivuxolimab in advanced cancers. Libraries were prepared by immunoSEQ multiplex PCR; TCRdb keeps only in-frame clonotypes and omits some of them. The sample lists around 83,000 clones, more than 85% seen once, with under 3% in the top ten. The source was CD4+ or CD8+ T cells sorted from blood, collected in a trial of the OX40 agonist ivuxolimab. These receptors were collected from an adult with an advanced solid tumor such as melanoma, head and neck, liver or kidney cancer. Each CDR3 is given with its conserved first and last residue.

CDR3 protein: CASSPPGLANNEQFF
V gene: TRBV5-8
J gene: TRBJ2-1

CDR3 protein: CASKKEGLGNYEQYF
V gene: TRBV6-5
J gene: TRBJ2-7

CDR3 protein: CASGSAGTGGNYEQYF
V gene: TRBV12-5
J gene: TRBJ2-7

CDR3 protein: CSVSAGTTRQETQYF
V gene: TRBV29-1
J gene: TRBJ2-5

CDR3 protein: CASSQLGGSYNEQFF
V gene: TRBV19
J gene: TRBJ2-1

CDR3 protein: CASSPPGGYGEKLFF
V gene: TRBV18
J gene: TRBJ1-4

CDR3 protein: CASNGRGEKLFF
V gene: TRBV6-1
J gene: TRBJ1-4

CDR3 protein: CASSLTGPKEAFF
V gene: TRBV28
J gene: TRBJ1-1

CDR3 protein: CASRKQSTDTQYF
V gene: TRBV19
J gene: TRBJ2-3

CDR3 protein: CASSWGQGARETQYF
V gene: TRBV5-6
J gene: TRBJ2-5

CDR3 protein: CASSPLSGSTDTQYF
V gene: TRBV18
J gene: TRBJ2-3

CDR3 protein: CASSDLGTSGGWETQYF
V gene: TRBV25-1
J gene: TRBJ2-5

CDR3 protein: CASSDTSYEQYF
V gene: TRBV6-1
J gene: TRBJ2-7

CDR3 protein: CASILTGNTYEQYF
V gene: TRBV6-1
J gene: TRBJ2-7

CDR3 protein: CSVELGQGARNEQFF
V gene: TRBV29-1
J gene: TRBJ2-1

CDR3 protein: CASSRTGPGEQFF
V gene: TRBV18
J gene: TRBJ2-1

CDR3 protein: CASSDGTSGVETQYF
V gene: TRBV2
J gene: TRBJ2-5

CDR3 protein: CASSWARVTGELFF
V gene: TRBV7-9
J gene: TRBJ2-2

CDR3 protein: CASIAGPATNEKLFF
V gene: TRBV5-6
J gene: TRBJ1-4

CDR3 protein: CASSSDFYNEQFF
V gene: TRBV5-8
J gene: TRBJ2-1

CDR3 protein: CASSNRNSPYEQYF
V gene: TRBV11-3
J gene: TRBJ2-7

CDR3 protein: CASRPRLRDRVSETQYF
V gene: TRBV11-2
J gene: TRBJ2-5